Listed here are 8 T cell receptor beta chains from one sample, sequenced in a study of identical twins. TCRdb re-analysed the 5' RACE reads in MiXCR, keeping a single row per CDR3 protein. Among 550,000 to 700,000 distinct CDR3 sequences, nearly 10% were seen once, and the ten largest hold roughly 3%. These data are also associated with another study on yellow fever vaccine responses in identical twins.

The sequenced sample was PBMCs. These receptors were collected from a woman aged 18-29 years in good health.

This clonotype has at least ten counts. This chain joins TRBV7-9 and TRBJ1-1; 9 bases are shared with TRBD1. Germline assignment: CDR1 SEHNR and CDR2 FQNEAQ (reference sequence). V shed 5 bases and J 3 bases; nucleotides not matched to a gene: 7. The CDR3 covers 15 residues. The CDR3: CASSLQGAGDTEAFF. CDR3 DNA: TGTGCCAGCAGCCTACAGGGGGCGGGGGACACTGAAGCTTTCTTT.

This clonotype was seen ten or more times. The chain carries TRBV4-1 and TRBJ2-1; D not certain. The CDR3 contains 17 residues. Germline V gene lookup returns CDR1 MGHRA and CDR2 YSYEKL. The V end lost 4 bases, the J end lost 4 bases, and 20 bases lay between the germline ends. This CDR3 reads CASSLVGPNLGYNEQFF. The CDR3 DNA follows: TGCGCCAGCAGCCTAGTAGGGCCAAACCTTGGTTACAATGAGCAGTTCTTC.

This clonotype has ten or more counts. The V gene is TRBV20-1, the J gene TRBJ1-1; D gene uncertain. V shed 6 bases and J shed 3 bases, with 5 bases lying between them. The germline CDR1 and CDR2 sequences are DFQATT and SNEGSKA (reference sequence). CDR3 length: 10 residues. The chain's CDR3 is CSARDTEAFF. Written as DNA, the CDR3 is TGCAGTGCCCGGGACACTGAAGCTTTCTTT.

The chain is built from TRBV4-3 and TRBJ2-2; no reliable D call. The ends were cut back, 1 base at V and 4 bases at J, with 10 bases in the middle. The CDR3 totals 15 residues. Germline CDR1 and CDR2: LGHNA and YSLEER. The CDR3 coding sequence is TGCGCCAGCAGCCAAGTGTCAGTAAGCACCGGGGAGCTGTTTTTT. This translates into CASSQVSVSTGELFF.

This clonotype appeared a few times. The V gene is TRBV10-3, the J gene TRBJ2-3, with a tentative D call TRBD2 (6 bases). The germline V gene has CDR1 ENHRY and CDR2 SYGVKD. This CDR3 is 15 amino acids long. V lost 8 bases and J lost 3, with 18 bases in between. The CDR3 sequence is CAISRGVQLTDTQYF. The CDR3 nucleotides are TGTGCCATCTCACGCGGGGTTCAACTGACAGATACGCAGTATTTT.

This clonotype was recorded at least ten times. The chain joins TRBV6-2 or TRBV6-3 to TRBJ2-4; tentatively, D is TRBD1 (5 bases). The CDR3 runs 12 residues. Germline V gene sequence: CDR1 MNHEY, CDR2 SVGEGT. Trimming stripped 3 bases from V and 7 bases from J, with 7 bases between. The CDR3 here is CASSYKGNIQYF. The CDR3 region has the DNA TGTGCCAGCAGTTATAAGGGGAACATTCAGTACTTC.

In this sample, this clonotype turned up many times. The rearrangement uses TRBV3-1 and TRBJ2-1; TRBD2 matches at 12 bases. CDR1 LGHDT and CDR2 YNNKEL come from the germline V gene (reference sequence). CDR3 length: 16 amino acids. Germline trimming cut 7 bases from V and 4 bases from J; bases unmatched to any gene: 8. DNA for the CDR3: TGTGCCAGCACCCACTGGACTAGCGGGGCTTACAATGAGCAGTTCTTC. Protein product: CASTHWTSGAYNEQFF.

This clonotype was counted a few times. This chain joins TRBV5-1 and TRBJ2-7, with a tentative D call TRBD1 (6 bases). The CDR3 contains 18 residues. Germline V gene sequence: CDR1 SGHRS, CDR2 YFSETQ. V dropped 1 base and J dropped 2 bases, with 22 bases sitting between them. CDR3 protein: CASSLWGPTGTNTYEQYF. In nucleotides, the CDR3 is TGCGCCAGCAGCTTGTGGGGTCCGACCGGGACAAATACCTACGAGCAGTACTTC.